This T cell receptor beta chain was observed in a study of blood T cells in healthy people across ages. Donation came from healthy Caucasian individuals in Russia who were aged about 6 to 100. Sample-barcoded 5' priming and a J-beta primer mix drove a second PCR of roughly 6 to 12 cycles. TCRdb reanalysed the 5' RACE reads using MiXCR and keeps one entry per CDR3 protein. The sample holds approximately 800,000 distinct CDR3 sequences; 25% to 30% are singletons and the top ten take approximately 2.9%. The CDR3 is 16 residues long. CDR1 and CDR2 from the germline V gene are MGHRA and YSYEKL. This sample also belongs to another study, concerning T cells of mothers and their children.

Sequenced sample: blood. The receptor was derived from a boy younger than 18 in good health. This chain uses TRBV4-1 with TRBJ2-5; D may be TRBD1 or TRBD2 (5 bases each). The last part of the DNA fits TRBJ2-1 better; the J call may be wrong. DNA for the CDR3: TGCGCCAGCAGCCCAAGCCCCGGGACGGCTATGAATGAGCAGTTCTTC. This encodes CASSPSPGTAMNEQFF.